Listed here are 30 T cell receptor beta chains from one sample, sequenced in a study of untreated major depressive disorder. General study points: CD4+ T cells from depressed patients used TRBV05-01 (Vbeta 5.1) more often than controls.

The method was immunoSEQ multiplex PCR; TCRdb's version includes in-frame clones alone and lacks a portion of them. The top ten clones hold about 0.55% of a sample with 17,000 or so clones, roughly 90% of them seen once. These receptors have no identified antigens. The sequenced sample was CD4+ T cells from PBMCs. The receptors stem from a woman in her thirties or forties with major depressive disorder.

This chain uses TRBV5-1 with TRBJ2-5; TRBD2 might be the D (7 bases). Per germline, CDR1 SGHRS and CDR2 YFSETQ. The CDR3 is 15 residues long. With 4 bases removed from V and 4 bases from J, the gap between germline ends came to 17 bases. The CDR3 nucleotides read TGCGCCAGCAGCCTCGTGGGGGGGCTTGGAGAGACCCAGTACTTC. Translating gives CASSLVGGLGETQYF.

This clone came up once. The chain links TRBV5-1 to TRBJ2-2, with 7 nucleotides matching TRBD2. V gave up 2 bases and J gave up 1 base; unmatched junction bases: 5. CDR3 length: 16 residues. Germline CDR1 and CDR2: SGHRS and YFSETQ. CDR3 residues: CASSFTGLLNTGELFF. Here the CDR3 DNA reads TGCGCCAGCAGCTTTACGGGACTATTGAACACCGGGGAGCTGTTTTTT.

The rearrangement uses TRBV5-8 and TRBJ1-3; tentative D call: TRBD1 (5 bases). Deletions cut 0 bases from V and 0 bases from J, with 10 bases between. This CDR3 spans 16 amino acids. CDR1 and CDR2 (germline): SGHTS, YDEGEE. The CDR3 here is CASSLGTRISGNTIYF. The CDR3 DNA is TGTGCCAGCAGCTTGGGGACACGTATCTCTGGAAACACCATATATTTT.

The chain has TRBV28 and TRBJ2-3; 9 positions agree with TRBD2. Germline CDR1 reads MDHEN; CDR2 reads SYDVKM. Germline trimming cut 6 bases from V and 2 bases from J; bases unmatched to any gene: 9. The CDR3 sequence is 16 residues long. The CDR3 spells CASREASSGVTDTQYF. The CDR3 DNA reads as TGTGCCAGCAGGGAGGCATCTAGCGGGGTCACAGATACGCAGTATTTT.

This clone appeared a single time. V is TRBV4-2 and J is TRBJ1-5; TRBD1 aligns across 9 bases. The germline V gene has CDR1 LGHNA and CDR2 YNFKEQ. The CDR3 is 17 residues long. Trimming removed 1 base from V and 1 base from J; junction bases left unmatched: 5. In nucleotides, the CDR3 is TGTGCCAGCAGCCAAGCTGGACAGGGGTTCAGCAATCAGCCCCAGCATTTT. Translating gives CASSQAGQGFSNQPQHF.

The CDR3 is CAWSVRYGGNQPQHF. Here the CDR3 DNA reads TGTGCCTGGAGTGTACGTTACGGTGGCAATCAGCCCCAGCATTTT. This chain uses TRBV30 with TRBJ1-5; the D is unclear. The length of the CDR3 is 15 residues. From germline, CDR1 is GTSNPN and CDR2 SVGIG (reference sequence). Deletions cut 0 bases from V and 2 bases from J, with 11 bases between.

This chain uses TRBV5-1 with TRBJ2-3; D not resolved. Germline-derived CDR1 and CDR2 are SGHRS and YFSETQ. This CDR3 has 12 amino acids. The V and J ends lost 4 bases and 4 bases respectively, with 7 bases between them. This chain's CDR3 is CASSVNADTQYF. CDR3 sequence (DNA): TGCGCCAGCAGCGTGAATGCAGATACGCAGTATTTT.

V is TRBV5-1 and J is TRBJ1-5; tentatively, D is TRBD1 (6 bases). The CDR3 spans 14 residues. CDR1 is SGHRS, CDR2 YFSETQ, per germline. V lost 2 bases, J lost 11 bases, and 17 bases lay in between. The CDR3 loop reads CASSLSPDTGTQHF. CDR3 nucleotides: TGCGCCAGCAGCTTATCCCCGGATACAGGGACCCAGCATTTT.

The chain links TRBV5-1 to TRBJ1-1, with D possibly being TRBD1 (6 bases). The CDR3 covers 13 residues. The V end was cut by 5 bases, the J end by 8 bases, with 16 bases between. Germline values: CDR1 SGHRS, CDR2 YFSETQ. In DNA, the CDR3 is TGCGCCAGCAGTGGACAGACCCCCCACGAAGCTTTCTTT. Translating it yields CASSGQTPHEAFF.

This clone was found once. The chain carries TRBV14 and TRBJ2-5; D call uncertain. This CDR3 comprises 13 residues. V was shortened by 2 bases and J by 0 bases, with 4 bases between the two germline ends. Germline V gene sequence: CDR1 SGHDN, CDR2 FVKESK. This chain's CDR3 is CASSQRYQETQYF. The CDR3 coding sequence is TGTGCCAGCAGCCAAAGATACCAAGAGACCCAGTACTTC.

The chain uses TRBV30 and TRBJ2-3; TRBD2 matches 10 bases. The CDR3 length is 15 residues. V gave up 2 bases and J gave up 2 bases; unmatched junction bases: 4. Germline V lookup: CDR1 GTSNPN, CDR2 SVGIG (reference sequence). The CDR3 nucleotides are TGTGCCTGGAGTAGAGGACTAGCGGCCACAGATACGCAGTATTTT. Amino acid sequence: CAWSRGLAATDTQYF.

This sequence joins TRBV5-1 and TRBJ1-1; D unclear. V lost 4 bases to trimming and J lost 8 bases, with 15 bases between them. CDR3 size: 13 residues. Germline loops: CDR1 SGHRS, CDR2 YFSETQ. The DNA for the CDR3 is TGCGCCAGCAGCCTAACCGAATTGACAGAAGCTTTCTTT. Its protein product is CASSLTELTEAFF.

The genes are TRBV10-3 and TRBJ2-1; 12 bases fit TRBD2. V was pared by 4 bases and J by 8 bases, with 3 bases of the junction left unmatched. CDR3 length: 14 residues. Germline V gene lookup returns CDR1 ENHRY and CDR2 SYGVKD. CDR3: CAISVTSGSHEQFF. In DNA, the CDR3 is TGTGCCATCAGTGTGACTAGCGGGAGCCATGAGCAGTTCTTC.

V gene TRBV6-1 combines with J gene TRBJ1-2; 7 bases line up with TRBD1. Germline values: CDR1 MNHNS, CDR2 SASEGT. V was clipped by 9 bases and J by 2 bases; unmatched bases: 9. This CDR3 is built from 14 residues. The CDR3 loop is CASPRLDRNYGYTF. The CDR3 region has the DNA TGTGCCAGTCCCCGTTTGGACAGGAACTATGGCTACACCTTC.

The gene calls are TRBV14 and TRBJ2-7, with D perhaps TRBD1 (6 bases). Germline CDR1 SGHDN, CDR2 FVKESK. V gave up 5 bases and J gave up 3 bases, with 14 bases separating them. This CDR3 has 14 residues. DNA for the CDR3: TGTGCCAGCAGCTCCCGGGACACTAACTACGAGCAGTACGTC. This sequence encodes CASSSRDTNYEQYV.

The V and J genes are TRBV7-3 and TRBJ1-1, with a weak D call TRBD1 (5 bases). This CDR3 spans 14 amino acids. Trimming left V 5 bases short and J 1 base short, with 11 bases between. Germline assignment: CDR1 SGHTA and CDR2 FQGTGA. CDR3 coding DNA: TGTGCCAGCAGCGTGGGACCGGCGAACACTGAAGCTTTCTTT. This translates into CASSVGPANTEAFF.

The chain combines TRBV2 with TRBJ2-1; TRBD2 matches at 10 bases. The germline CDR1 and CDR2 sequences are SNHLY and FYNNEI. Losses at the gene ends were 5 bases for V and 7 bases for J; bases not matched to a gene: 5. This CDR3 contains 14 residues. The CDR3 nucleotides read TGTGCCAGCAGTCCCACTAGCGGGGTGAATGAGCAGTTCTTC. Translating it yields CASSPTSGVNEQFF. Supplemented by reference TRBV2 and TRBJ2-1, the full variable domain reads EPEVTQTPSHQVTQMGQEVILRCVPISNHLYFYWYRQILGQKVEFLVSFYNNEISEKSEIFDDQFSVERPDGSNFTLKIRSTKLEDSAMYFCASSPTSGVNEQFFGPGTRLTVL.

V is TRBV5-1 and J is TRBJ1-2; D perhaps matches TRBD1 (6 bases). Trimming shortened V by 5 bases and J by 5 bases, and 19 bases separated the two germline ends. CDR3 size: 15 residues. Germline assignment: CDR1 SGHRS and CDR2 YFSETQ. Written as DNA, the CDR3 is TGCGCCAGCAGGGCCGCCTTCGTCGGACAGTATGGCTACACCTTC. Its translation: CASRAAFVGQYGYTF. Using reference TRBV5-1 and TRBJ1-2 for the parts outside the CDR3, the full variable domain is KAGVTQTPRYLIKTRGQQVTLSCSPISGHRSVSWYQQTPGQGLQFLFEYFSETQRNKGNFPGRFSGRQFSNSRSEMNVSTLELGDSALYLCASRAAFVGQYGYTFGSGTRLTVV.

V gene TRBV6-6 combines with J gene TRBJ1-1, with D uncertain. The V end lost 6 bases, the J end lost 1 base, and 9 bases lay between the germline ends. CDR3 size: 13 residues. Per germline, CDR1 MNHNY and CDR2 SVGAGI (reference sequence). For the CDR3, the DNA is TGTGCCAGCAGCCAAACTCGGAACACTGAAGCTTTCTTT. Translated: CASSQTRNTEAFF.

The rearrangement links TRBV5-6 to TRBJ1-1; TRBD1 agrees at 8 bases. CDR1 and CDR2 from the germline V gene are SGHDT and YYEEEE. The CDR3 extends over 14 amino acids. V lost 2 bases, J lost 3 bases, and 3 bases stayed unmatched. The DNA of the CDR3 is TGTGCCAGCAGCTTCCAGGGGGCTGACACTGAAGCTTTCTTT. Encoded protein: CASSFQGADTEAFF.

V is TRBV6-1 and J is TRBJ1-2; D is possibly TRBD1 (6 bases). The V gene lost 5 bases and the J gene lost 5 bases, with 18 bases spanning the gap. CDR1 MNHNS and CDR2 SASEGT come from the germline V gene. The CDR3 is 15 amino acids. DNA for the CDR3: TGTGCCAGCAGTTCCGGGGGCCATCAAGTTTATGGCTACACCTTC. This sequence encodes CASSSGGHQVYGYTF.

CDR3 loop: CASSFGRQGFNSPLHF. In DNA form, the CDR3 reads TGTGCCAGCAGTTTTGGGAGACAGGGATTTAATTCACCCCTCCACTTT. V is TRBV5-4 and J is TRBJ1-6; 7 bases align to TRBD1. CDR1 SGHNT and CDR2 YYREEE come from the germline V gene (reference sequence). The CDR3 has 16 residues. The V gene end was trimmed by 5 bases and the J gene end by 6 bases; junction bases not matched to a gene: 11.

The rearrangement links TRBV19 to TRBJ1-5; a possible D gene is TRBD1 (6 bases). The CDR3 extends over 13 amino acids. V lost 7 bases and J 3 bases, leaving 10 bases between the germline ends. The V gene's germline CDR1 is LNHDA and CDR2 SQIVND (reference sequence). As DNA, the CDR3 is TGTGCCAGTAATAACAGGGCCAATCAGCCCCAGCATTTT. Protein: CASNNRANQPQHF.

V usage is TRBV5-1 and J usage is TRBJ2-3; tentatively, D is TRBD2 (6 bases). The CDR3 covers 15 residues. V was cut by 1 base and J by 3 bases, with 12 bases left in between. Germline V CDR1 and CDR2: SGHRS, YFSETQ. The CDR3: CASSLQVGGTDTQYF. As DNA, the CDR3 is TGCGCCAGCAGCTTGCAGGTGGGAGGTACAGATACGCAGTATTTT.

V gene TRBV11-2 combines with J gene TRBJ2-5, with 7 bases identical to TRBD2. Trimming at V came to 5 bases and at J to 5 bases, leaving 11 bases not matched to a gene. This CDR3 has 15 residues. Looked up from germline, CDR1 is SGHAT and CDR2 is FQNNGV. CDR3 region: CASSRGLGGTETQYF. As DNA, the CDR3 is TGTGCCAGCAGCCGCGGACTAGGAGGTACCGAGACCCAGTACTTC.

This rearrangement joins TRBV7-9 to TRBJ1-4; TRBD1 matches 8 bases. The trim removed 5 bases at V and 2 bases at J, leaving 4 bases unmatched. The CDR3 is 15 residues long. Germline-derived CDR1 and CDR2 are SEHNR and FQNEAQ (reference sequence). This chain's CDR3 is CASSPDRVTNEKLFF. The DNA for the CDR3 is TGTGCCAGCAGCCCGGACAGGGTTACTAATGAAAAACTGTTTTTT.

The rearrangement joins TRBV29-1 to TRBJ2-1; TRBD2 matches at 7 bases. J lost 11 bases, V lost 5 bases, and 3 bases had no gene match. Germline CDR1 SQVTM, CDR2 ANQGSEA. The CDR3 is 10 residues long. CDR3 loop: CSVSGTKQFF. The CDR3 DNA sequence: TGCAGCGTTAGCGGGACGAAGCAGTTCTTC.

This sequence joins TRBV5-1 and TRBJ2-1; TRBD2 matches at 13 bases. The CDR3 consists of 14 residues. V was clipped by 4 bases and J by 10 bases; unmatched bases: 5. The germline gives CDR1 SGHRS, CDR2 YFSETQ. In DNA, the CDR3 is TGCGCCAGCAGCCCAGGACTAGCGGGAGAAGAGCAGTTCTTC. It codes for CASSPGLAGEEQFF.

The rearrangement joins TRBV11-3 to TRBJ2-7; 9 nucleotides agree with TRBD2. Germline V gene data show CDR1 as SGHNT and CDR2 as YENEEA. The V gene end was trimmed by 6 bases and the J gene end by 0 bases; junction bases not matched to a gene: 6. The CDR3 extends over 15 amino acids. DNA for the CDR3: TGTGCCAGCAGTAAAGGTAGCGGGGGCTCCTACGAGCAGTACTTC. Its translation is CASSKGSGGSYEQYF.

The chain joins TRBV5-1 to TRBJ2-1; TRBD2 aligns across 13 bases. The CDR3 is 16 residues long. Per the germline V gene, CDR1 is SGHRS and CDR2 is YFSETQ. V was clipped by 5 bases and J by 5 bases; unmatched bases: 7. In nucleotides, the CDR3 is TGCGCCAGCAGTCCCACCGGGACTAGCGGGGACAATGAGCAGTTCTTC. It is translated as CASSPTGTSGDNEQFF. The full variable domain, rest sourced from reference TRBV5-1 and TRBJ2-1, is KAGVTQTPRYLIKTRGQQVTLSCSPISGHRSVSWYQQTPGQGLQFLFEYFSETQRNKGNFPGRFSGRQFSNSRSEMNVSTLELGDSALYLCASSPTGTSGDNEQFFGPGTRLTVL.